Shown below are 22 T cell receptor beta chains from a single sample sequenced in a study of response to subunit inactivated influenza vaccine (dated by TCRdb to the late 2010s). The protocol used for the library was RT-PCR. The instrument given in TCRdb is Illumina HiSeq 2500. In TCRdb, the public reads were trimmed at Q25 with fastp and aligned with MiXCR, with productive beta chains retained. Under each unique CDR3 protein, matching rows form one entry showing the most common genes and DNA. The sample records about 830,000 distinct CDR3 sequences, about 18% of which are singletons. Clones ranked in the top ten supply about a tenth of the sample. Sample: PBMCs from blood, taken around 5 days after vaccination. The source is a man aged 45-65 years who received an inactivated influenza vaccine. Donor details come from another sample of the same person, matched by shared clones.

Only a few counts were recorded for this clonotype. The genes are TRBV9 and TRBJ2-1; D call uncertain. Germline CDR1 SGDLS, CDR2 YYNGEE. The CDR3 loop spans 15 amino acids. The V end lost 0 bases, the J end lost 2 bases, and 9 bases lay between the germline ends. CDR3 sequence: CASSVAQNPYNEQFF. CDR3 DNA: TGTGCCAGCAGCGTAGCGCAGAACCCCTACAATGAGCAGTTCTTC.

CDR3 sequence: CASSLVPLTYEQYF. The CDR3 nucleotides read TGTGCCAGCAGTTTAGTCCCCCTCACCTACGAGCAGTACTTC. The gene calls are TRBV27 and TRBJ2-7; D unclear. The germline CDR1 and CDR2 sequences are MNHEY and SMNVEV (reference sequence). The CDR3 has 14 amino acids. The V end lost 2 bases, the J end lost 2 bases, and 10 bases lay between the germline ends.

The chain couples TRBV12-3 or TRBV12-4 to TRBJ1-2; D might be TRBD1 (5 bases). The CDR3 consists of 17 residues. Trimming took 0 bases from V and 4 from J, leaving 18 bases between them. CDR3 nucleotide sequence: TGTGCCAGCAGTTTAGCGCGGCGTCCGGGGCCGGGCTATGGCTACACCTTC. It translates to CASSLARRPGPGYGYTF.

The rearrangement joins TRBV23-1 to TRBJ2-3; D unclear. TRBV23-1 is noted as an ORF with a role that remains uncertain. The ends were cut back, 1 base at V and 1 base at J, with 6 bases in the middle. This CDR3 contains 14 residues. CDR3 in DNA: TGCGCCAGCAGTCAATTGGCAGGCACAGATACGCAGTATTTT. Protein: CASSQLAGTDTQYF.

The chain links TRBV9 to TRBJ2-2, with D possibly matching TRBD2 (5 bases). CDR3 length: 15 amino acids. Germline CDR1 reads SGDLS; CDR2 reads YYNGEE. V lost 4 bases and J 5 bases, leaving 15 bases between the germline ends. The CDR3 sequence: CASSRGQPRTGELFF. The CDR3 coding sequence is TGTGCCAGCAGCCGCGGGCAACCGAGAACCGGGGAGCTGTTTTTT.

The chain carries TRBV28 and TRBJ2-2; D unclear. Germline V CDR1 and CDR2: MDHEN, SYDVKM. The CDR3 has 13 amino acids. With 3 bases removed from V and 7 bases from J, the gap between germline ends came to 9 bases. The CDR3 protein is CASSLVAVGELFF. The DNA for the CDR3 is TGTGCCAGCAGTTTGGTCGCTGTCGGGGAGCTGTTTTTT.

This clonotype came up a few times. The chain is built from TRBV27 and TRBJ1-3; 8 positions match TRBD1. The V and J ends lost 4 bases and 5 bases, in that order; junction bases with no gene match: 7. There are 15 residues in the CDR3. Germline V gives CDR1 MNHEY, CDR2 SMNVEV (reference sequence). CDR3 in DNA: TGTGCCAGCAGTTCTCGACAGGGGTTCAGAAACACCATATATTTT. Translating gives CASSSRQGFRNTIYF.

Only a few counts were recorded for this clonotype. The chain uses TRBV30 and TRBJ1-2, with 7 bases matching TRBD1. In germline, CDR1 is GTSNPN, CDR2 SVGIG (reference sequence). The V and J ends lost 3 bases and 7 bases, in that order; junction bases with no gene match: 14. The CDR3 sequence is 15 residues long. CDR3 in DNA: TGTGCCTGGAGACAGACAGGGAACGGGGTCGGTGGCTACACCTTC. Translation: CAWRQTGNGVGGYTF.

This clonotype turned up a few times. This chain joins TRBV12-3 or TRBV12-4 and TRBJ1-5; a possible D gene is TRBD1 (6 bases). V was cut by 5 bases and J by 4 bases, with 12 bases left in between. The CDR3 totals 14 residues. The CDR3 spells CASSEGTTNQPQHF. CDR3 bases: TGTGCCAGCAGTGAGGGGACAACGAATCAGCCCCAGCATTTT.

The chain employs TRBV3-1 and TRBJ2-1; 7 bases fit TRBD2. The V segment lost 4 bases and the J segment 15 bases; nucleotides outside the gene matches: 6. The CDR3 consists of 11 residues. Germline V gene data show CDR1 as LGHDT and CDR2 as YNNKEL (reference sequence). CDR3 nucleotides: TGTGCCAGCAGCCCCGGGACTAAGCTGTTCTTC. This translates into CASSPGTKLFF.

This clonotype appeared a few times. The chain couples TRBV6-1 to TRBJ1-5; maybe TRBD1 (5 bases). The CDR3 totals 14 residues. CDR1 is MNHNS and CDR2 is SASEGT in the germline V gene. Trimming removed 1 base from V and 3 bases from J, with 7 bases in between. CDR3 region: CASSEGQPNQPQHF. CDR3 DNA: TGTGCCAGCAGTGAAGGACAGCCCAATCAGCCCCAGCATTTT.

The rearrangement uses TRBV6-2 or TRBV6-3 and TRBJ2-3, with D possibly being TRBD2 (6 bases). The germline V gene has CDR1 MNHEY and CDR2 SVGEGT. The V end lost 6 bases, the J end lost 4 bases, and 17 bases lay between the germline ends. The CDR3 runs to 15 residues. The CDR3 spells CASSNLRGLADTQYF. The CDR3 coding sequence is TGTGCCAGCAGCAACCTTAGGGGACTCGCAGATACGCAGTATTTT.

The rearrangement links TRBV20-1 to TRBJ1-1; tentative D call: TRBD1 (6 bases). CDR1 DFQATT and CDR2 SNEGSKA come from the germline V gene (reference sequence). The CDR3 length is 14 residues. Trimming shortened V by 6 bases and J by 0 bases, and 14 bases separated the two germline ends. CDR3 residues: CSAAPGALNTEAFF. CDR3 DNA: TGCAGTGCGGCCCCGGGGGCTCTGAACACTGAAGCTTTCTTT.

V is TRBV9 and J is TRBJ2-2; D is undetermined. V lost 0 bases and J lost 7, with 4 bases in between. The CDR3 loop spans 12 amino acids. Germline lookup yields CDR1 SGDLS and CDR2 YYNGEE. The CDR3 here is CASSVEYGELFF. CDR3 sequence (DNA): TGTGCCAGCAGCGTAGAGTACGGGGAGCTGTTTTTT. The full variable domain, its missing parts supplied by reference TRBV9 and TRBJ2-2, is DSGVTQTPKHLITATGQRVTLRCSPRSGDLSVYWYQQSLDQGLQFLIQYYNGEERAKGNILERFSAQQFPDLHSELNLSSLELGDSALYFCASSVEYGELFFGEGSRLTVL.

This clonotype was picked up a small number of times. CDR3 bases: TGTGCCAGCAGCGTAGGGACTAGCGGGAGAGGCTACAATGAGCAGTTCTTC. Amino acid sequence: CASSVGTSGRGYNEQFF. V is TRBV9 and J is TRBJ2-1, with TRBD2 matching over 13 bases. The CDR3 loop spans 17 amino acids. Germline V gene sequence: CDR1 SGDLS, CDR2 YYNGEE. Losses at the gene ends were 0 bases for V and 3 bases for J; bases not matched to a gene: 3.

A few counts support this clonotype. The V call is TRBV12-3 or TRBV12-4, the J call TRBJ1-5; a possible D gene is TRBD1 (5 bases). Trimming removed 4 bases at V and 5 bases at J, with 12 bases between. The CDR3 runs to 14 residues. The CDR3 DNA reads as TGTGCCAGCAGTTGGATCTTAGGGGATCAGCCCCAGCATTTT. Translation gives CASSWILGDQPQHF.

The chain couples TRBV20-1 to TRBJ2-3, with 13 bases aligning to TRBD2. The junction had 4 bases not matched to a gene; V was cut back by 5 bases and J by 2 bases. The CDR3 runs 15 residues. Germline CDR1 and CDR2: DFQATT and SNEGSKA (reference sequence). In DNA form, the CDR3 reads TGCAGTGCTCGCGGACTAGCGGGAGCCACAGATACGCAGTATTTT. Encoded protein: CSARGLAGATDTQYF.

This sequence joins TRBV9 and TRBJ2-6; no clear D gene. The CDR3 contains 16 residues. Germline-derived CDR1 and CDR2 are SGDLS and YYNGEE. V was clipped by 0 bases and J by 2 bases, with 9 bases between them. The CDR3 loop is CASSVAFGPGANVLTF. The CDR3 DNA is TGTGCCAGCAGCGTAGCGTTCGGGCCTGGGGCCAACGTCCTGACTTTC. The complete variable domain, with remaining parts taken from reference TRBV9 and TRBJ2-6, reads DSGVTQTPKHLITATGQRVTLRCSPRSGDLSVYWYQQSLDQGLQFLIQYYNGEERAKGNILERFSAQQFPDLHSELNLSSLELGDSALYFCASSVAFGPGANVLTFGAGSRLTVL.

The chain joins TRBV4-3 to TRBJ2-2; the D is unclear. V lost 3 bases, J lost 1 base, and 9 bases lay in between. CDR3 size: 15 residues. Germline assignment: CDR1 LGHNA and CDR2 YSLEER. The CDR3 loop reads CASSHYKRNTGELFF. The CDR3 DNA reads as TGCGCCAGCAGCCATTATAAAAGGAACACCGGGGAGCTGTTTTTT.

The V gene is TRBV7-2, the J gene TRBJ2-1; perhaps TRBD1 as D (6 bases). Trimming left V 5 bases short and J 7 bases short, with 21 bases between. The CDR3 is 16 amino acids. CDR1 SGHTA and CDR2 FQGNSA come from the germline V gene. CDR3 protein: CASSKGPRGSANEQFF. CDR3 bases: TGTGCCAGCAGCAAAGGCCCCAGGGGAAGTGCAAATGAGCAGTTCTTC.

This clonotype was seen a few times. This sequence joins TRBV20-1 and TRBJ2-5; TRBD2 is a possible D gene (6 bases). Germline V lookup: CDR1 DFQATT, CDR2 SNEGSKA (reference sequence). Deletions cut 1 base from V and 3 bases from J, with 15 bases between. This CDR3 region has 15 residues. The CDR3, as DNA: TGCAGTGCTAGAGTCTTCGGGGGTTACGAAGAGACCCAGTACTTC. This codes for CSARVFGGYEETQYF.

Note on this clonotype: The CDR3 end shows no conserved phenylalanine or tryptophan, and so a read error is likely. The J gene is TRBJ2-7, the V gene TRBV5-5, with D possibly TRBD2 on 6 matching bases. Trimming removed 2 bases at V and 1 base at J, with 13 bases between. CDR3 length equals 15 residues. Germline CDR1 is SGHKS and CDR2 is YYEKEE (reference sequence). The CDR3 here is CASSFLPEGSYEQYY. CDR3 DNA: TGTGCCAGCAGCTTCCTGCCGGAGGGGTCCTACGAGCAGTACTAC.